The subject of this entry is one TCR beta chain. This entry belongs to a study of blood T cell repertoires in COVID-19. Whole-study context: Researchers got acute and convalescent COVID-19 samples from the United States, Italy and Spain.

Followed longitudinally, the Seattle patients had been enrolled during active infection. Germline V gene lookup returns CDR1 MNHEY and CDR2 SVGAGI. The CDR3 is made up of 14 amino acids. Deletions cut 5 bases from V and 0 bases from J, with 8 bases between. Authors' methods: Reference gene primers were amplified, and this amplification served to estimate nucleated cell counts. Sequencing used immunoSEQ multiplex PCR; TCRdb keeps in-frame clones, though not all of them. D and trimming were read from the DNA, whereas the V and J calls and clone size are those reported in that table. The repertoire consists of about 90,000 clones, with roughly nine tenths occurring once and the leading ten covering around 2.8%.

The sequenced material came from peripheral blood. This chain joins TRBV6-5 and TRBJ1-5; a weak D match, TRBD1 (5 bases). The source is a man aged 50-60 years with COVID-19, enrolled during active disease. The CDR3 DNA reads TGTGCCAGCAGTCTAGACAGTAGCAATCAGCCCCAGCATTTT. Amino acid sequence: CASSLDSSNQPQHF.